A selection of T cell receptor beta chains follows, all from one sample in a study of neurological immune-mediated disorders. TCRdb re-called the 5' RACE reads with MiXCR, one entry per CDR3 protein. The repertoire includes approximately 74,000 distinct CDR3 sequences, roughly 9% of them detected once, and 1.7% sits in the top ten. Sequencing was carried out using PBMCs. The source of these receptors is a man aged 50 to 59 in good health. The CDR3 runs from the conserved cysteine through the conserved F or W. A D gene is named only where the DNA matches it firmly. Size values are once, few and many counts, or a class for expanded clones, and some rows have none.

>many|TRBV6-5|TRBJ1-2|NA
CASSEQGYGYTF
TGTGCCAGCAGTGAACAGGGCTATGGCTACACCTTC
>many|TRBV16|TRBJ1-2|NA
CASSQDYGYTF
TGTGCCAGCAGCCAGGACTATGGCTACACCTTC
>many|TRBV5-1|TRBJ2-7|NA
CASSLGGAATYEQYF
TGCGCCAGCAGCTTGGGTGGGGCTGCTACCTACGAGCAGTACTTC
>many|TRBV29-1|TRBJ2-3|TRBD1
CSVERGQGDTQYF
TGCAGCGTTGAGAGGGGGCAAGGAGATACGCAGTATTTT
>many|TRBV28|TRBJ2-7|TRBD1
CASSPSTGGYEQYF
TGTGCCAGCAGTCCGTCGACAGGGGGCTACGAGCAGTACTTC
>NA|TRBV7-9|TRBJ1-4|TRBD1
CASGNLGGTATNEKLFF
TGTGCCAGCGGAAACCTCGGAGGGACAGCAACTAATGAAAAACTGTTTTTT
>many|TRBV11-1|TRBJ2-1|TRBD1
CASSFSGTVVNNEQFF
TGTGCCAGCAGCTTTTCCGGGACAGTCGTAAACAATGAGCAGTTCTTC
>many|TRBV4-3|TRBJ2-2|NA
CASSQEAATGELFF
TGCGCCAGCAGCCAAGAAGCCGCTACCGGGGAGCTGTTTTTT
>many|TRBV5-1|TRBJ2-6|NA
CASSLWFSGANVLTF
TGCGCCAGCAGCTTGTGGTTCTCTGGGGCCAACGTCCTGACTTTC
>many|TRBV14|TRBJ1-6|NA
CASSAAPQGYNSPLHF
TGTGCCAGCAGCGCTGCCCCGCAGGGTTATAATTCACCCCTCCACTTT
>NA|TRBV5-1|TRBJ2-5|TRBD2
CASSITSGRSQETQYF
TGCGCCAGCAGCATTACTAGCGGGAGGTCGCAGGAGACCCAGTACTTC
>NA|TRBV7-8|TRBJ2-3|TRBD2
CVSSRTSGGSTDKQYF
TGTGTCAGCAGCCGGACTAGCGGGGGCAGCACAGATAAGCAGTATTTT
>many|TRBV11-2|TRBJ2-6|NA
CASSSPGGSGANVLTF
TGTGCCAGCAGCTCCCCCGGGGGCTCTGGGGCCAACGTCCTGACTTTC
>many|TRBV3-1|TRBJ2-5|NA
CASSLTEETQYF
TGTGCCAGCAGCCTGACCGAAGAGACCCAGTACTTC